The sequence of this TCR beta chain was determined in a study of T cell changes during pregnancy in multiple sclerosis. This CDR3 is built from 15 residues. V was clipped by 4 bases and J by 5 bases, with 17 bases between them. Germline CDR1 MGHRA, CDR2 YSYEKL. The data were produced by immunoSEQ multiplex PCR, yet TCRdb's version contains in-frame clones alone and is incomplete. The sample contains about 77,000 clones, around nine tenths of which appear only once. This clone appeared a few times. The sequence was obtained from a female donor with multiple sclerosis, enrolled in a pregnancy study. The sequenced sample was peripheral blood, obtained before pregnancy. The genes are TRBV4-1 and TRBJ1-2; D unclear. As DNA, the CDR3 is TGCGCCAGCAGCCTCCAACCGACTGCCCCATATGGCTACACCTTC. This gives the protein CASSLQPTAPYGYTF.